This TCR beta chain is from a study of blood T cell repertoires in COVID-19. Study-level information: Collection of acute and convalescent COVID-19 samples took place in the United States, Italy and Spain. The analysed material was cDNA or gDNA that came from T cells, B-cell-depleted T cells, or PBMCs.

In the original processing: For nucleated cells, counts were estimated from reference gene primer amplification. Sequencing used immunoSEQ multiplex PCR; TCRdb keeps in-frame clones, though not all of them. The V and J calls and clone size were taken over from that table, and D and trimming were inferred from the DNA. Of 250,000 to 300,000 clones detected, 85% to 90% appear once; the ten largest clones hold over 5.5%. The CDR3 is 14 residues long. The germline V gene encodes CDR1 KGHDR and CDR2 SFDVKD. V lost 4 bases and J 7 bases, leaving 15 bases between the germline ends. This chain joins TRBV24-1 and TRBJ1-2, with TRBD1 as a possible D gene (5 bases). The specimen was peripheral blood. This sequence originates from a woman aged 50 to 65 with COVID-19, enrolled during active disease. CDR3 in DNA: TGTGCCACCAGTGACGCCACCAGGGATCGTGGCTACACCTTC. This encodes CATSDATRDRGYTF.